The present TCR beta chain was sequenced within a study of T cell responses to AZD1222 COVID-19 vaccine listed by TCRdb under 2021. Concerning the study at large: Because spike-specific TCR depth and breadth did not differ between the two schedules, AZD1222 recipients who got a second dose at roughly 4 weeks were pooled with those who got a second dose at roughly 12 weeks. Trial participants were enrolled by age into 18-55, 56-69 and 70-plus year subgroups, with about 150, 28 and 57 TCR-sequenced participants respectively. A total of approximately 240 trial participants underwent TCR sequencing, of whom 200 to 220 received two doses of AZD1222 and about 25 received two doses of the MenACWY control vaccine. Results the study describes overall, beyond this receptor: Conclusions about previously exposed vaccinees are limited, since just a handful of AZD1222 recipients were seropositive for SARS-CoV-2 at baseline. Participants were mostly white British and included more females than males, and it was suggested by the authors that clonal diversity may have been underestimated. Vaccine-associated CD4 TCRs spanned the whole spike protein, with dominant responses in regions 160-218 and 743-854. Because no samples from the day 14 peak response were available, repertoires could be characterized only after the peak T cell response. In the small 56-69-year group, the increase in depth fell short of significance, most likely because of low power. After two AZD1222 doses, spike-specific TCR breadth and depth were significantly higher than at day 0 and than in MenACWY recipients. Epitopes outside the regions mutated in the B.1.351 and B.1.1.7 variants were reportedly recognized by nearly half of the unique spike-specific TCRs.

In the paper's terms, the time point label means: baseline before first vaccination. Vaccinee samples were obtained from the UK trials COV001 and COV002, which included a single-blind randomized controlled phase 2/3 trial of AZD1222 (ChAdOx1 nCoV-19) in healthy adults. For TCRbeta chain sequencing, PBMC samples from trial participants were taken at day 0 and at day 28 after the second dose. Regarding this clone: What this receptor recognizes is not known. No clone much larger than this one lies a single base away; base qualities are absent.

The CDR3 regions of human TCRbeta chains were subjected to immunosequencing. In the original analysis: Repertoire TCRs were matched against a reference library of SARS-CoV-2-specific TCRs generated with the MIRA antigen-specificity platform. Breadth was defined as the fraction of unique TCRs that were SARS-CoV-2-associated, and depth was defined as the fraction of total T cells that were SARS-CoV-2-associated. Each spike-specific TCR was assigned to its reactive spike region and to a CD4 or CD8 class using the MIRA data. Log10-transformed breadth and depth values were compared by one-way ANOVA with Sidak's multiple comparisons tests. Not all clones reach the TCRdb copy of this immuneACCESS table, which keeps in-frame sequences only. Checked studies attribute under half of the gap to unresolved V genes and leave the rest unexplained. That table gives V, J and clone size, and the DNA gave D and trimming. Within this sample are 130,000 to 150,000 clones, with around nine tenths of them counted one time only. The ten largest clones represent around 5.2% of the sample.

The germline V gene supplies CDR1 SGHRS and CDR2 YFSETQ. The CDR3 measures 15 amino acids from cysteine to phenylalanine. The read is trimmed to its CDR3 DNA, 45 bases read in frame from base 1. V lost 5 bases and J lost 6 bases, and the count of bases not matched to a germline gene is 10. The receptor was isolated from an adult in good health. Specimen: peripheral blood, collected on day 0 of AZD1222 vaccination. In this chain, TRBV5-1 is recombined with TRBJ2-1; 8 of the junction bases match TRBD2. At the DNA level, the sequence is TGCGCCAGCAGTCCTCAGCGGGGGCGGGTCAATGAGCAGTTCTTC. It translates as CASSPQRGRVNEQFF.